The present T cell receptor (beta chain) was sequenced within a study of cytomegalovirus exposure and HLA in healthy donors. Whole-study results and caveats: The authors considered a cluster of highly shared sequence variants likely to be a sequencing artifact. Presence/absence results assume similar sequencing depth per donor, which may not hold. A further, later analysis showed that HLA-associated TCR beta chains (compared with equally common others) were more clonally expanded. Reportedly, a later analysis found an Asian-associated ancestry cluster had fewer N-insertions than the roughly 670-donor mean.

This clone was found a few times. Its specificity is unknown. The PCR ran on 60 Vbeta and 13 Jbeta primers. Only in-frame clones appear in the TCRdb table, and some are missing; sequencing was by immunoSEQ multiplex PCR. The repertoire holds 95,000 to 150,000 clones, with roughly 74% as singletons. The material sequenced was PBMCs. The TCR originated in a woman between 50 and 59 years old in good health and CMV-seropositive.

For the CDR3, the DNA is TGTGCCAGCAGTTACTCGGCGGGGTCATACAATGAGCAGTTCTTC. Its protein product is CASSYSAGSYNEQFF. V is TRBV6-5 and J is TRBJ2-1; D possibly corresponds to TRBD2 (6 bases). The V gene's germline CDR1 is MNHEY and CDR2 SVGAGI. CDR3 length equals 15 residues. V dropped 0 bases and J dropped 4 bases, with 10 bases sitting between them.